The entry that follows covers one TCR beta chain sequence. Antigen specificity is unknown. These data belong to a study of cytomegalovirus exposure and HLA in healthy donors. With V trimmed by 4 bases and J by 3 bases, 12 bases remained unmatched. The CDR3 length is 16 residues. The study, taken as a whole, reports: The study dropped some indistinguishable V segments, TRBV6-2 and TRBV6-3 among them.

Primers for the PCR totalled 60 Vbeta and 13 Jbeta. Sequenced by immunoSEQ multiplex PCR; TCRdb stores in-frame clones only, minus some. Among some 200,000 clones, under 80% were seen once, and the ten largest hold over 2.5%. The sequencing input was PBMCs. V is TRBV23-1 and J is TRBJ2-7; 7 nucleotides agree with TRBD1. TRBV23-1 is classed as an ORF, of uncertain function. The receptor's source is a middle-aged man in good health and CMV-seronegative. As DNA, the CDR3 is TGCGCCAGCAGTCTTTCGAGAGGGGGACAGATCTACGAGCAGTACTTC. This codes for CASSLSRGGQIYEQYF.